The 3 T cell receptor beta chains below come from one sample, sequenced in a study of blood T cell repertoires in COVID-19. Sequenced by immunoSEQ multiplex PCR; TCRdb stores in-frame clones only, minus some. The data hold approximately 50,000 clones, with approximately 84% observed a single time. The sequencing input was peripheral blood. All receptors derive from a man in his 70s with active COVID-19.

V and J are TRBV7-2 and TRBJ2-1, with D tentatively TRBD2 (6 bases). The CDR3 has 15 amino acids. V lost 0 bases to trimming and J lost 8 bases, with 14 bases between them. Per germline, CDR1 SGHTA and CDR2 FQGNSA. DNA for the CDR3: TGTGCCAGCAGCTTAGCCGCGACTAGGTCGGATGAGCAGTTCTTC. It is translated as CASSLAATRSDEQFF.

The CDR3 loop reads CASSQDRGQNSPLHF. In nucleotides, the CDR3 is TGTGCCAGCAGCCAAGACAGGGGGCAGAATTCACCCCTCCACTTT. The rearrangement links TRBV4-2 to TRBJ1-6; 8 bases map to TRBD1. V was clipped by 0 bases and J by 7 bases; unmatched bases: 2. The CDR3 covers 15 residues. Germline V gives CDR1 LGHNA, CDR2 YNFKEQ.

DNA of the CDR3: TGTGCCAGCAGCTTTGGACTAGGTCGCACAGATACGCAGTATTTT. This codes for CASSFGLGRTDTQYF. The chain joins TRBV5-6 to TRBJ2-3; 7 bases are shared with TRBD2. Losses at the gene ends were 2 bases for V and 1 base for J; bases not matched to a gene: 4. The CDR3 has 15 amino acids. Germline CDR1 and CDR2: SGHDT and YYEEEE.